A selection of T cell receptor beta chains follows, all from one sample in a study of cytomegalovirus exposure and HLA in healthy donors. Libraries were prepared by immunoSEQ multiplex PCR; TCRdb keeps only in-frame clonotypes and omits some of them. The profile shows 150,000 to 200,000 clones, roughly 79% of them singletons. The sample taken for sequencing was PBMCs. The receptors shown here come from a woman in her 30s in good health and CMV-seropositive. Each CDR3 is given with its conserved first and last residue. The order of the fields is D gene, clone size, J gene, V gene, CDR3 protein, CDR3 DNA. A D gene is named only where the DNA matches it firmly. Only part of the rows carry a size: once, few, many, or a class if the clone is expanded.

D: NA
size: NA
J: TRBJ2-7
V: TRBV5-8
CDR3: CASSLPGGQTSYEQYF
DNA: TGTGCCAGCAGCTTGCCTGGAGGCCAAACCTCCTACGAGCAGTACTTC

D: TRBD2
size: NA
J: TRBJ2-3
V: TRBV4-1
CDR3: CASSQGTSGGALTDTQYF
DNA: TGCGCCAGCAGCCAAGGGACTAGCGGGGGGGCTTTAACAGATACGCAGTATTTT

D: TRBD1
size: few
J: TRBJ1-1
V: TRBV5-1
CDR3: CASSWDRVTEAFF
DNA: TGCGCCAGCAGCTGGGACAGGGTCACTGAAGCTTTCTTT

D: NA
size: NA
J: TRBJ1-2
V: TRBV19
CDR3: CASEPKGEGGVGGYTF
DNA: TGTGCCAGCGAACCAAAGGGTGAAGGGGGTGTAGGGGGCTACACCTTC

D: TRBD2
size: once
J: TRBJ2-7
V: TRBV7-9
CDR3: CASSLALTSGGAYEQYF
DNA: TGTGCCAGCAGCTTAGCCCTGACTAGCGGGGGCGCCTACGAGCAGTACTTC

D: NA
size: NA
J: TRBJ2-3
V: TRBV30
CDR3: CACQRFPGISTDTQYF
DNA: TGTGCCTGCCAGAGATTCCCGGGAATCAGCACAGATACGCAGTATTTT

D: NA
size: once
J: TRBJ2-5
V: TRBV7-7
CDR3: CASSSGETQYF
DNA: TGTGCCAGCAGTTCCGGGGAGACCCAGTACTTC

D: NA
size: few
J: TRBJ2-7
V: TRBV10-3
CDR3: CAISESQVSYEQYF
DNA: TGTGCCATCAGTGAGTCACAGGTCTCCTACGAGCAGTACTTC

D: TRBD1
size: NA
J: TRBJ1-5
V: TRBV7-6
CDR3: CASSETTGGTGQPQHF
DNA: TGTGCCAGCAGCGAGACGACAGGGGGCACCGGTCAGCCCCAGCATTTT

D: NA
size: NA
J: TRBJ1-6
V: TRBV30
CDR3: CAWSIDRTGWSPLHF
DNA: TGTGCCTGGAGTATAGACAGGACTGGATGGTCACCCCTCCACTTT

D: TRBD1
size: NA
J: TRBJ2-7
V: TRBV5-1
CDR3: CASSPTGGVAYEQYF
DNA: TGCGCCAGCAGCCCGACAGGGGGGGTGGCCTACGAGCAGTACTTC

D: NA
size: NA
J: TRBJ2-6
V: TRBV9
CDR3: CASGQSGGSGANVLTF
DNA: TGTGCCAGTGGCCAGTCCGGGGGCTCTGGGGCCAACGTCCTGACTTTC

D: TRBD1
size: NA
J: TRBJ1-1
V: TRBV5-6
CDR3: CASSLSFGQGSRGAFF
DNA: TGTGCCAGCAGCTTGAGTTTCGGACAGGGGAGCCGGGGAGCTTTCTTT

D: NA
size: NA
J: TRBJ2-7
V: TRBV5-1
CDR3: CASKRQNSYEQYF
DNA: TGCGCCAGCAAACGACAGAACTCCTACGAGCAGTACTTC

D: NA
size: NA
J: TRBJ2-5
V: TRBV9
CDR3: CASSVVGGGPQETQYF
DNA: TGTGCCAGCAGCGTAGTTGGGGGGGGGCCCCAAGAGACCCAGTACTTC

D: TRBD2
size: NA
J: TRBJ2-5
V: TRBV7-8
CDR3: CASSLGGTREETQYF
DNA: TGTGCCAGCAGCTTAGGGGGGACTAGAGAAGAGACCCAGTACTTC

D: NA
size: NA
J: TRBJ2-3
V: TRBV10-1
CDR3: CATPRDFPYF
DNA: TGCGCCACCCCCCGGGACTTTCCGTATTTT

D: TRBD1
size: few
J: TRBJ2-7
V: TRBV19
CDR3: CASRQWDRGNEQYF
DNA: TGTGCCAGTAGACAATGGGACAGAGGGAACGAGCAGTACTTC

D: TRBD1
size: NA
J: TRBJ1-1
V: TRBV5-1
CDR3: CASSSSGQINTEAFF
DNA: TGCGCCAGCAGCTCGTCGGGACAGATTAACACTGAAGCTTTCTTT

D: TRBD1
size: NA
J: TRBJ1-1
V: TRBV29-1
CDR3: CSVRGQPNTEAFF
DNA: TGCAGCGTGAGGGGACAGCCCAACACTGAAGCTTTCTTT

D: NA
size: few
J: TRBJ2-2
V: TRBV6-5
CDR3: CASSPLASRAGELFF
DNA: TGTGCCAGCAGTCCGCTCGCATCCCGAGCCGGGGAGCTGTTTTTT

D: TRBD1
size: NA
J: TRBJ1-5
V: TRBV2
CDR3: CASSQFSGGADQPQHF
DNA: TGTGCCAGCAGCCAATTCTCAGGGGGCGCAGATCAGCCCCAGCATTTT

D: NA
size: NA
J: TRBJ2-5
V: TRBV5-1
CDR3: CASRRDSQETQYF
DNA: TGCGCCAGCAGGCGGGACAGCCAAGAGACCCAGTACTTC

D: NA
size: once
J: TRBJ1-3
V: TRBV19
CDR3: CASSRVSGNTIYF
DNA: TGTGCCAGTAGTCGGGTCTCTGGAAACACCATATATTTT

D: NA
size: NA
J: TRBJ2-1
V: TRBV5-1
CDR3: CASSFDRQRGNEQFF
DNA: TGCGCCAGCAGCTTCGACCGACAGCGTGGCAATGAGCAGTTCTTC

D: NA
size: NA
J: TRBJ1-5
V: TRBV19
CDR3: CASSIRRGSNNQPQHF
DNA: TGTGCCAGTAGTATCAGGCGGGGCTCGAACAATCAGCCCCAGCATTTT

D: NA
size: NA
J: TRBJ2-7
V: TRBV5-1
CDR3: CASSLASGEQYF
DNA: TGCGCCAGCAGCTTGGCGAGTGGCGAGCAGTACTTC

D: NA
size: NA
J: TRBJ1-5
V: TRBV2
CDR3: CASSVRQGSNQPQHF
DNA: TGTGCCAGCAGCGTTCGTCAGGGGTCCAATCAGCCCCAGCATTTT

D: TRBD1
size: NA
J: TRBJ2-3
V: TRBV5-1
CDR3: CASSLANGQGAGDTQYF
DNA: TGCGCCAGCAGCTTGGCCAATGGACAGGGGGCGGGGGATACGCAGTATTTT

D: NA
size: NA
J: TRBJ1-2
V: TRBV10-3
CDR3: CAISESGQYYGYTF
DNA: TGTGCCATCAGTGAGTCGGGGCAGTACTATGGCTACACCTTC

D: TRBD2
size: NA
J: TRBJ2-5
V: TRBV5-1
CDR3: CASSLGGSETQYF
DNA: TGCGCCAGCAGCTTAGGCGGGAGTGAGACCCAGTACTTC

D: TRBD1
size: NA
J: TRBJ1-2
V: TRBV19
CDR3: CASSIKNRGLRGYTF
DNA: TGTGCCAGTAGTATAAAGAACAGGGGGCTTCGTGGCTACACCTTC

D: TRBD1
size: once
J: TRBJ2-5
V: TRBV29-1
CDR3: CSVEEDRDFQETQYF
DNA: TGCAGCGTTGAAGAGGACAGGGATTTCCAAGAGACCCAGTACTTC

D: NA
size: NA
J: TRBJ2-7
V: TRBV28
CDR3: CASSPHRVLRGEQYF
DNA: TGTGCCAGCAGTCCGCACAGAGTCCTTAGGGGCGAGCAGTACTTC

D: NA
size: NA
J: TRBJ2-7
V: TRBV6-5
CDR3: CASSSPEKSYEQYF
DNA: TGTGCCAGCAGTTCCCCTGAGAAATCCTACGAGCAGTACTTC

D: NA
size: NA
J: TRBJ1-1
V: TRBV28
CDR3: CASSLWGGIGTEAFF
DNA: TGTGCCAGCAGTTTATGGGGGGGGATCGGGACTGAAGCTTTCTTT

D: NA
size: NA
J: TRBJ2-7
V: TRBV6-5
CDR3: CASSYSGIAAADEQYF
DNA: TGTGCCAGCAGTTACTCTGGAATAGCAGCCGCGGACGAGCAGTACTTC

D: TRBD1
size: NA
J: TRBJ1-2
V: TRBV18
CDR3: CASSPPGTGNYGYTF
DNA: TGTGCCAGCTCACCACCCGGGACAGGGAACTATGGCTACACCTTC

D: TRBD2
size: NA
J: TRBJ2-3
V: TRBV30
CDR3: CAWSVGGPVYF
DNA: TGTGCCTGGAGTGTGGGAGGGCCAGTGTATTTT

D: TRBD1
size: NA
J: TRBJ1-6
V: TRBV30
CDR3: CAWTGTGTSPLHF
DNA: TGTGCCTGGACCGGGACAGGGACTTCACCCCTCCACTTT

D: NA
size: NA
J: TRBJ1-6
V: TRBV6-1
CDR3: CASSGRQYNNSPLHF
DNA: TGTGCCAGCAGTGGGAGACAGTACAATAATTCACCCCTCCACTTT

D: TRBD1
size: NA
J: TRBJ1-5
V: TRBV4-3
CDR3: CASSRLQGSNQPQHF
DNA: TGCGCCAGCAGCCGATTACAGGGGAGCAATCAGCCCCAGCATTTT

D: NA
size: NA
J: TRBJ1-5
V: TRBV6-5
CDR3: CASSYLGEAQPQHF
DNA: TGTGCCAGCAGTTACTTGGGGGAGGCTCAGCCCCAGCATTTT

D: TRBD1
size: few
J: TRBJ1-1
V: TRBV4-1
CDR3: CASSQPDRGFTEAFF
DNA: TGCGCCAGCAGCCAACCAGACAGGGGGTTCACTGAAGCTTTCTTT

D: TRBD2
size: NA
J: TRBJ2-7
V: TRBV10-2
CDR3: CASSTRGSGGRSSYEQYF
DNA: TGCGCCAGCAGTACGAGGGGTAGCGGGGGACGGAGCTCCTACGAGCAGTACTTC

D: NA
size: NA
J: TRBJ1-1
V: TRBV6-5
CDR3: CASSYGAYYNTEAFF
DNA: TGTGCCAGCAGTTACGGGGCATATTATAACACTGAAGCTTTCTTT

D: TRBD2
size: few
J: TRBJ2-5
V: TRBV5-1
CDR3: CASSSFGGETQYF
DNA: TGCGCCAGCAGCTCCTTCGGGGGGGAGACCCAGTACTTC

D: NA
size: few
J: TRBJ1-4
V: TRBV6-5
CDR3: CASSYGGGGEKLFF
DNA: TGTGCCAGCAGTTACGGGGGGGGTGGTGAAAAACTGTTTTTT

D: NA
size: NA
J: TRBJ1-5
V: TRBV7-2
CDR3: CASSLEVRMRNQPQHF
DNA: TGTGCCAGCAGCTTAGAAGTTCGGATGCGGAATCAGCCCCAGCATTTT

D: NA
size: once
J: TRBJ2-7
V: TRBV30
CDR3: CAWQDTYEQYF
DNA: TGTGCCTGGCAGGACACCTACGAGCAGTACTTC

D: TRBD2
size: NA
J: TRBJ2-1
V: TRBV4-3
CDR3: CASSQDGDYNNEQFF
DNA: TGCGCCAGCAGCCAAGACGGGGACTACAACAATGAGCAGTTCTTC

D: NA
size: NA
J: TRBJ1-1
V: TRBV10-3
CDR3: CAISESGGVIPGAFF
DNA: TGTGCCATCAGTGAGTCGGGCGGGGTCATTCCAGGAGCTTTCTTT

D: NA
size: few
J: TRBJ2-7
V: TRBV7-9
CDR3: CASSPGGGYYEQYF
DNA: TGTGCCAGCAGCCCAGGAGGCGGGTACTACGAGCAGTACTTC

D: TRBD1
size: NA
J: TRBJ2-6
V: TRBV29-1
CDR3: CSVTGGSGANVLTF
DNA: TGCAGCGTAACAGGGGGCTCTGGGGCCAACGTCCTGACTTTC